Sequencing of this T cell receptor beta chain was carried out in a study of early T cells in non-severe SARS-CoV-2 infection. For the study at large: It was bulk RNA from unsorted whole blood that was sequenced, and the chains were unpaired.

Study results and caveats: VDJdb matching favored anti-spike CD8 responses, missing private and CD4 specificities.

This clonotype is medium-sized (0.01 to 0.1%) by share. Its antigen is still unknown. Trimming left V 3 bases short and J 0 bases short, with 0 bases between. Germline V gene sequence: CDR1 SGHDT, CDR2 YYEEEE. The CDR3 length is 11 residues. Individual cDNA molecules were tagged with unique molecular identifiers, the study reported. Each CDR3 protein is one row after TCRdb ran MiXCR on the 5' RACE reads. The sample carries under 95,000 distinct CDR3 sequences, about 15% recorded once. This chain uses TRBV5-6 with TRBJ2-5; D is unresolved. The sequence came from an adult who was a healthcare worker with PCR-confirmed SARS-CoV-2 infection or an uninfected control (not recorded which). The source material was whole blood. CDR3 coding DNA: TGTGCCAGCAGCTACCAAGAGACCCAGTACTTC. Translation gives CASSYQETQYF.